The rows below give T cell receptor beta chains drawn from one sample of a study of blood T cell repertoires in COVID-19. Produced via immunoSEQ multiplex PCR; TCRdb's table is partial and in-frame only. The sample yields some 380,000 clones, approximately 80% seen once. The sequencing sample was made of peripheral blood. The receptor source for this set is a human donor with acute or convalescent COVID-19. The donor label of this sample is uncertain. Both conserved end residues are part of each CDR3. The order of the fields is V gene, D gene, J gene, clone size, CDR3 DNA, CDR3 protein. A D gene is named only where the DNA matches it firmly. A row's size may be missing; if present it is once, few, many or a size class.

TRBV5-1,TRBD2,TRBJ2-5,.,TGCGCCAGCAGCGGCGGGGGGGCCCAAGAGACCCAGTACTTC,CASSGGGAQETQYF
TRBV5-1,TRBD1,TRBJ1-4,once,TGCGCCAGCAGCACTGGACAGGTCTGGGAAAAACTGTTTTTT,CASSTGQVWEKLFF
TRBV7-9,TRBD1,TRBJ1-5,.,TGTGCCAGCAGCCCCACAGGGGGCAATCAGCCCCAGCATTTT,CASSPTGGNQPQHF
TRBV27,TRBD1,TRBJ2-7,.,TGTGCCAGCGGAAAACAGGGGGCCTACGAGCAGTACTTC,CASGKQGAYEQYF
TRBV7-9,.,TRBJ1-1,.,TGTGCCAGCAGCCTAATCCCGACAGGAACGAACACTGAAGCTTTCTTT,CASSLIPTGTNTEAFF
TRBV7-2,.,TRBJ2-5,.,TGTGCCAGCAGCTTAGCGCTGAGTCTAGGCCAAGAGACCCAGTACTTC,CASSLALSLGQETQYF
TRBV3-1/TRBV3-2,TRBD2,TRBJ2-3,.,TGTGCCAGCAGCTGGACTAGCGGGAGCTCCACGCAGTATTTT,CASSWTSGSSTQYF
TRBV5-1,.,TRBJ2-6,.,TGCGCCAGCAGCTTGAGGGAGGCCGGGGCCAACGTCCTGACTTTC,CASSLREAGANVLTF
TRBV7-8,TRBD2,TRBJ2-3,.,TGTGCCAGCAGCTTAAGCGGGGGGGCAGCAGATACGCAGTATTTT,CASSLSGGAADTQYF
TRBV9,.,TRBJ1-1,.,TGTGCCAGCAGCGTGTGGAGATCGGGGGGCACTGAAGCTTTCTTT,CASSVWRSGGTEAFF
TRBV10-2,.,TRBJ2-3,.,TGCGCCAGCAGTGAGTCAACCAGCGGAGCGGATACGCAGTATTTT,CASSESTSGADTQYF
TRBV7-6,.,TRBJ1-2,.,TGTGCCAGCAGCTTAGGACCCCAGGGGTCTAACTATGGCTACACCTTC,CASSLGPQGSNYGYTF
TRBV5-1,TRBD1,TRBJ2-6,once,TGCGCCAGCATGACAGGGGGGGCGGGGGCCAACGTCCTGACTTTC,CASMTGGAGANVLTF
TRBV3-1/TRBV3-2,TRBD2,TRBJ2-3,.,TGTGCCAGCAGCCAAGTTCCTCTAGCGGGAGGGCCGAAAGATACGCAGTATTTT,CASSQVPLAGGPKDTQYF
TRBV19,.,TRBJ2-1,few,TGTGCCAGTAGCTGGGGACACCCAGGGGAGCAGTTCTTC,CASSWGHPGEQFF
TRBV5-1,.,TRBJ2-3,.,TGCGCCAGCAGCTTAAGCGGTACCACAGATACGCAGTATTTT,CASSLSGTTDTQYF
TRBV5-1,TRBD1,TRBJ2-7,.,TGCGCCAGCGGGTTAAATCCGGGACAGAGCTCCTACGAGCAGTACTTC,CASGLNPGQSSYEQYF